The following is a TCR beta chain sequence with its context. The entry originates in a study of blood T cell repertoires in COVID-19. Study information: Collection of acute and convalescent COVID-19 samples took place in the United States, Italy and Spain. T cells, B-cell-depleted T cells, or PBMCs provided the cDNA or gDNA that served as material.

Germline CDR1 reads ENHRY; CDR2 reads SYGVKD. This CDR3 is built from 14 residues. J gave up 1 base and V 6 bases, and 5 bases lay outside the gene matches. In the source study's methods: Nucleated cell counts were estimated from reference gene primer amplification. The table came from immunoSEQ multiplex PCR; TCRdb's copy has only in-frame clones and leaves some out. That table gives V, J and clone size, and the DNA gave D and trimming. The sample holds some 200,000 clones, approximately 84% seen once. Sequences were obtained from peripheral blood. The receptor's source is a man aged 50 to 59 who had recovered from COVID-19. The chain employs TRBV10-3 and TRBJ1-2, with TRBD1 identical over 7 bases. In nucleotides, the CDR3 is TGTGCCATCAGGGACGACAGGGATAACTATGGCTACACCTTC. This sequence encodes CAIRDDRDNYGYTF.